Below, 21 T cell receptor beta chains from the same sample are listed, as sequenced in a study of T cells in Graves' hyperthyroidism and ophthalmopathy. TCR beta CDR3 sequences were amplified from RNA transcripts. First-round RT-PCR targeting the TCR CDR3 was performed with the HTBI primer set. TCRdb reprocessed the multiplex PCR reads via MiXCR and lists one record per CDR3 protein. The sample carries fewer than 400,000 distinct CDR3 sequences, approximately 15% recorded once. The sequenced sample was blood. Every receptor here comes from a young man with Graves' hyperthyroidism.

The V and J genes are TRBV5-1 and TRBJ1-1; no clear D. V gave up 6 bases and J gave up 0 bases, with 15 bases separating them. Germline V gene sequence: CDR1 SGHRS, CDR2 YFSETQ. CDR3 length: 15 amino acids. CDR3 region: CASKQGFRVNTEAFF. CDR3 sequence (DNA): TGCGCCAGCAAACAAGGGTTTAGGGTGAACACTGAAGCTTTCTTT.

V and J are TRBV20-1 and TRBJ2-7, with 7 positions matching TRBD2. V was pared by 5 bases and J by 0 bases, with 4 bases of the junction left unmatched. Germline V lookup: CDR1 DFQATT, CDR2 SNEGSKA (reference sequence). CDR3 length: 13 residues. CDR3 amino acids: CSAREDPSYEQYF. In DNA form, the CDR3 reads TGCAGTGCTCGGGAGGATCCCTCCTACGAGCAGTACTTC.

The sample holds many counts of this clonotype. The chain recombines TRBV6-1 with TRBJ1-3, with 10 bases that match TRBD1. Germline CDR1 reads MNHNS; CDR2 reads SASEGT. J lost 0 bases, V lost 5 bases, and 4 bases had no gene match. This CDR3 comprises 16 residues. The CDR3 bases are TGTGCCAGCAGTCGGACAGGGGGACGCTCTGGAAACACCATATATTTT. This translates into CASSRTGGRSGNTIYF.

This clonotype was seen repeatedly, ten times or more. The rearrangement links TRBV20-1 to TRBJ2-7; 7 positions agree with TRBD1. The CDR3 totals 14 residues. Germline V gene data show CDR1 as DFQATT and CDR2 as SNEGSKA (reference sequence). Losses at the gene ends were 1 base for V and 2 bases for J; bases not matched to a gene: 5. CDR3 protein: CSARVSQGAYEQYF. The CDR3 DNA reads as TGCAGTGCTAGAGTTTCTCAGGGGGCCTACGAGCAGTACTTC.

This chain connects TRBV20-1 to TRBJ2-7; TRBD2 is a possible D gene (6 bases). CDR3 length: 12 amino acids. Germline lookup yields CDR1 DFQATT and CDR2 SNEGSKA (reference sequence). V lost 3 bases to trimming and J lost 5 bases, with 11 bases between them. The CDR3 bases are TGCAGTGCTAGGGAGGGTGGTGACGAGCAGTACTTC. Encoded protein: CSAREGGDEQYF.

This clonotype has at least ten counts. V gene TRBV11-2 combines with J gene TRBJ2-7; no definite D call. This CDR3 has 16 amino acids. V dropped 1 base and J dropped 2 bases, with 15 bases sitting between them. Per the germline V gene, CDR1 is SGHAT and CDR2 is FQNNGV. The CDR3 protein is CASSLGSSARTYEQYF. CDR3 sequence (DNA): TGTGCCAGCAGCTTAGGCTCCTCGGCCAGGACCTACGAGCAGTACTTC.

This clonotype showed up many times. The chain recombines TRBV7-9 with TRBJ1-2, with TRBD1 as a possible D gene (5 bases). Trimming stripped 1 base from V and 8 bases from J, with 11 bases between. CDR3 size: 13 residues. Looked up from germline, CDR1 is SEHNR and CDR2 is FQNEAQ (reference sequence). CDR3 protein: CASSLDVGGGYTF. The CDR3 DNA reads TGTGCCAGCAGCTTAGATGTTGGGGGAGGCTACACCTTC.

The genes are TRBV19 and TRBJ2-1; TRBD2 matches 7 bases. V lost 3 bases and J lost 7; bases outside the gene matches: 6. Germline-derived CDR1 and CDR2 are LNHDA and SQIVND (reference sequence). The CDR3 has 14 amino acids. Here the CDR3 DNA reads TGTGCCAGTAGTATTGGCGGGAGTTTGAATGAGCAGTTCTTC. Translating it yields CASSIGGSLNEQFF.

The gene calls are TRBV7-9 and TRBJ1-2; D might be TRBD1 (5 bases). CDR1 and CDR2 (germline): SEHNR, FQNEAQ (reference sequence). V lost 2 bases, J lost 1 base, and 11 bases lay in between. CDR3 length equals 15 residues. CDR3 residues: CASSLWRDDNYGYTF. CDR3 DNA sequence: TGTGCCAGCAGCTTATGGCGGGACGATAACTATGGCTACACCTTC.

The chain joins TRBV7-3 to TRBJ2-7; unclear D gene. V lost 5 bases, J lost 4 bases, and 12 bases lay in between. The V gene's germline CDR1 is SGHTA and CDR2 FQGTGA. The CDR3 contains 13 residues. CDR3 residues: CASSPQAVYEQYF. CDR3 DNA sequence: TGTGCCAGCAGCCCCCAAGCCGTTTACGAGCAGTACTTC.

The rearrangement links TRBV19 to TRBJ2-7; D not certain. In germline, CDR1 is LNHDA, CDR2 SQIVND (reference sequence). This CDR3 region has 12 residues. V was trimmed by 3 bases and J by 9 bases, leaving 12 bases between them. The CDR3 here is CASSIGEEAQYF. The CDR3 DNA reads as TGTGCCAGTAGTATTGGTGAGGAAGCGCAGTACTTC.

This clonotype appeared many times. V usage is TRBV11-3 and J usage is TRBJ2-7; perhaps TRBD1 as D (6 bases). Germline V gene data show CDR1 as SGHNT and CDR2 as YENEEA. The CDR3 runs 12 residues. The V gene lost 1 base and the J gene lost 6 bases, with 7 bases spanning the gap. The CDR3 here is CASSLGGGEQYF. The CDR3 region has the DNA TGTGCCAGCAGCTTAGGAGGGGGCGAGCAGTACTTC.

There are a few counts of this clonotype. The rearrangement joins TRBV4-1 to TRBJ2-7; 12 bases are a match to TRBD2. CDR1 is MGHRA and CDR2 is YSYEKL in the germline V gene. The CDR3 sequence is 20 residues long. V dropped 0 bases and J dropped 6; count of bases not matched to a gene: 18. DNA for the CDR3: TGCGCCAGCAGCCAAGACCGGACGGAACTAGCGGGAGGAGTACGCGGCGAGCAGTACTTC. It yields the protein CASSQDRTELAGGVRGEQYF.

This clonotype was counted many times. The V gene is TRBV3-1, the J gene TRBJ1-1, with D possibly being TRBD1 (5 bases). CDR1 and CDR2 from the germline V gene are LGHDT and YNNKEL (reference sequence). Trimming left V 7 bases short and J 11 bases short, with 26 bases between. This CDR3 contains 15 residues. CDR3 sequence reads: CASNLRGGTPKEAFF. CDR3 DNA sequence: TGTGCCAGCAATCTCCGAGGAGGGACCCCCAAGGAGGCTTTCTTT.

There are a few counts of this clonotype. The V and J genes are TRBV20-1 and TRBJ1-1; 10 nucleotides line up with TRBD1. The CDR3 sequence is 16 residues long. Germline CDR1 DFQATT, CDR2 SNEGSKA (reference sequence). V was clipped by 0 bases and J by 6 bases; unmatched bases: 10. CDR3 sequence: CSARDLTAGTGAEAFF. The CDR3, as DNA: TGCAGTGCTAGAGATTTGACAGCCGGGACAGGGGCTGAAGCTTTCTTT.

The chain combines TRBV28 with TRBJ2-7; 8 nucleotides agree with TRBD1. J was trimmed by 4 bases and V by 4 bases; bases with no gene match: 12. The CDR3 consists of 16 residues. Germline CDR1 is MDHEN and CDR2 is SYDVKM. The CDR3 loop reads CASSYSSAGGGYEQYF. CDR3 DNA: TGTGCCAGCAGTTACTCCTCGGCAGGGGGCGGGTACGAGCAGTACTTC.

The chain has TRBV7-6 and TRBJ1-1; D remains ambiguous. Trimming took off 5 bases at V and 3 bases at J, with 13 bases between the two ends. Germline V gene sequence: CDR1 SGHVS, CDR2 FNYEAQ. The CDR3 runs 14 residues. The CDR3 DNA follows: TGTGCCAGCAGCCCCCGCCCGCCGCACACTGAAGCTTTCTTT. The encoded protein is CASSPRPPHTEAFF.

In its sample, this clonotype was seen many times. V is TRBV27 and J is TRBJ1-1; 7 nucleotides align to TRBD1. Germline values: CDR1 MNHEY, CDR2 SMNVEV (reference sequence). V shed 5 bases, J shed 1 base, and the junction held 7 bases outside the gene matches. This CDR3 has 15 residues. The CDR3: CASSRDRVSNTEAFF. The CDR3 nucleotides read TGTGCCAGCAGTCGTGACAGGGTTTCGAACACTGAAGCTTTCTTT.

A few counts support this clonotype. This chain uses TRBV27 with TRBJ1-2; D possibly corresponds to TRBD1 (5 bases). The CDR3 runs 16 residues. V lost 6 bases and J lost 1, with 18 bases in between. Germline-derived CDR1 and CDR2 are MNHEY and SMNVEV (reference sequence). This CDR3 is CASSRSPGLDNYGYTF. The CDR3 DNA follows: TGTGCCAGCAGCCGAAGCCCGGGACTGGATAACTATGGCTACACCTTC.

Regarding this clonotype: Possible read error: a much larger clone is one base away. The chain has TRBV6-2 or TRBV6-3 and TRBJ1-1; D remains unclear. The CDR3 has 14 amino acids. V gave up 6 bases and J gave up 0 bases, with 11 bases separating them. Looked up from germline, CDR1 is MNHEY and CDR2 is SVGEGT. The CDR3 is CASRAERLNTEAFF. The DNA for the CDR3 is TGTGCCAGCAGGGCGGAACGGTTGAACACTGAAGCTTTCTTT.

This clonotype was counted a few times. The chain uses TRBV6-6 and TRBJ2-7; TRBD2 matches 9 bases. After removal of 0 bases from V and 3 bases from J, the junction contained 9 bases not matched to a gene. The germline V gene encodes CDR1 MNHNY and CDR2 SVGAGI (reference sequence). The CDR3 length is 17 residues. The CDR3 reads CASSYSSGRTYFYEQYF. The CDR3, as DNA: TGTGCCAGCAGTTACTCCAGCGGGAGGACCTATTTCTACGAGCAGTACTTC.